This record covers a single T cell receptor beta chain. The V gene's germline CDR1 is LNHDA and CDR2 SQIVND (reference sequence). Trimming stripped 8 bases from V and 7 bases from J, with 14 bases between. This CDR3 region has 12 residues. The time point: cycle 4 day 1 (C4D1), after more than 5 weeks of nivolumab. All trial patients relapsed after autologous stem cell transplantation. Libraries were prepared by immunoSEQ multiplex PCR; TCRdb keeps only in-frame clonotypes and omits some of them. The sample carries about 64,000 clones, approximately 92% recorded once. This sample stems from a study of PD-1 blockade in classical Hodgkin lymphoma.

This clonotype was obtained from a human donor with classical Hodgkin lymphoma. Material: peripheral blood mononuclear cells (PBMCs), obtained before the fourth cycle of nivolumab. The chain is built from TRBV19 and TRBJ2-5; D tentatively fits TRBD1 or TRBD2 (5 bases each). Here the CDR3 DNA reads TGTGCCAGTTGGGACCGGGTGGGGACCCAGTACTTC. This sequence encodes CASWDRVGTQYF.